This TCR beta chain derives from a study of blood T cell repertoires in COVID-19. The protocol was immunoSEQ multiplex PCR, while the TCRdb copy is restricted to in-frame clones and leaves out a portion. This sample has 63,000 or so clones, with about 86% found just once. This CDR3 is built from 17 residues. CDR1 and CDR2 from the germline V gene are SGHVS and FQNEAQ. The V gene end was trimmed by 4 bases and the J gene end by 5 bases; junction bases not matched to a gene: 15. V usage is TRBV7-8 and J usage is TRBJ1-2, with 8 bases matching TRBD1. Specimen: peripheral blood. This receptor was taken from a human donor in a cohort sampled during active COVID-19. The DNA of the CDR3 is TGTGCCAGCAGCTATCCAAACTACCAACAGGGGGGATATGGCTACACCTTC. This translates into CASSYPNYQQGGYGYTF.